The T cell receptor beta chain described here comes from a study of Ad26.COV2.S vaccination and SARS-CoV-2 variants. Study information: A COV1001 Ad26.COV2.S trial-arm participant provided the sample.

The CDR3 is 15 residues long. Germline V gene data show CDR1 as LNHNV and CDR2 as YYDKDF (reference sequence). V shed 1 base and J shed 7 bases, with 11 bases lying between them. Assay: immunoSEQ multiplex PCR; the TCRdb copy retains only in-frame clones and omits some. The sample holds 300,000 to 400,000 clones, approximately 81% seen once. The sample's treatment: roughly 19 received Ad26.COV2.S at low or high dose, single or two shots; roughly 5 received placebo; per-sample allocation not given. Sample collection was performed on day 63 after the first vaccine or placebo injection. In the case of this clone: Its antigen is unknown.

Study conclusions and caveats: Participants in the vaccine arm had higher spike-specific TCR breadth; placebo recipients had lower. Post-vaccination spike-specific CD8+ and CD4+ T cell responses reportedly had substantial breadth.

The rearrangement links TRBV15 to TRBJ1-6; D uncertain. Here the sequenced sample was peripheral blood, taken in a trial of Ad26.COV2.S vaccine versus placebo. The source is a person aged 18-65 years who received the Ad26.COV2.S COVID-19 vaccine or a placebo. The CDR3 DNA is TGTGCCACCAGCAGAGCGGTGGGTTGGAATTCACCCCTCCACTTT. Amino acids: CATSRAVGWNSPLHF.